This entry features one TCR beta chain sequence. Its antigen is unidentified. This record belongs to a study of sequential checkpoint blockade in melanoma. Study background: First-line arms were nivolumab then ipilimumab, or the reverse, randomized 1:1. Twenty-two patients had matched tumor biopsies before treatment and at week 13 after nivolumab or ipilimumab alone. Study-wide results and caveats: Mutational load did not correlate with tumor T-cell fraction or clonality.

The CDR3 spans 14 residues. Germline lookup yields CDR1 MDHEN and CDR2 SYDVKM. The trim removed 6 bases at V and 7 bases at J, leaving 10 bases unmatched. The protocol was immunoSEQ multiplex PCR, while the TCRdb copy is restricted to in-frame clones and leaves out a portion. Of around 4,600 clones in the sample, over 25% were seen once. As for treatment: randomized to nivolumab then ipilimumab (arm A) or the reverse (arm B). None of the patients previously received DNA-damaging chemotherapy. The sequence was collected from a human donor with melanoma. The V call is TRBV28, the J call TRBJ1-2; 8 bases are shared with TRBD1. Specimen: tumor tissue (inferred from file names), collected from a patient given nivolumab and ipilimumab in sequence. In DNA, the CDR3 is TGTGCCAGCAGAACGACAGGGGTGGCAGGTGGCTACACCTTC. It yields the protein CASRTTGVAGGYTF.